This T cell receptor (beta chain) came from a study of blood T cell repertoires in COVID-19. The repertoire was sequenced with immunoSEQ multiplex PCR; TCRdb's copy has only in-frame clones and lacks some. Among over 120,000 clones listed, about four fifths were seen once. Germline CDR1 and CDR2: MNHEY and SMNVEV (reference sequence). CDR3 length: 15 residues. Trimming removed 4 bases from V and 9 bases from J; junction bases left unmatched: 9. The sequence derives from a man aged 70-80 years who had recovered from COVID-19. V and J are TRBV27 and TRBJ2-1, with 10 bases identical to TRBD2. Sequencing input: peripheral blood. The CDR3 sequence is CASSSRGLAVGEQFF. CDR3 DNA: TGTGCCAGCAGTTCCCGTGGACTAGCGGTCGGTGAGCAGTTCTTC.